The 30 T cell receptor beta chains listed next were all sequenced from one sample in a study of cytomegalovirus exposure and HLA in healthy donors. Researchers ran the PCR with 60 Vbeta and 13 Jbeta primers. TCRdb keeps only in-frame clones here, not all; method: immunoSEQ multiplex PCR. The data contain tens of thousands of clones, roughly 64% of them singletons. The sequenced sample consisted of PBMCs. These receptors all come from a man aged 35 to 55 in good health and CMV-seropositive.

The CDR3 DNA sequence: TGTGCCAGCAGCTTGGGAGCGTACGAGCAGTACTTC. This codes for CASSLGAYEQYF. The rearrangement joins TRBV7-9 to TRBJ2-7; weak D call: TRBD2 (5 bases). Between the trimmed V and J ends, which lost 3 bases and 4 bases, there was a span of 7 bases. This CDR3 region has 12 residues. Germline assignment: CDR1 SEHNR and CDR2 FQNEAQ (reference sequence).

This rearrangement joins TRBV9 to TRBJ2-3, with no clear D. V was clipped by 4 bases and J by 5 bases, with 8 bases between them. CDR1 is SGDLS and CDR2 is YYNGEE in the germline V gene. CDR3 size: 12 residues. The CDR3 is CASSSHGDTQYF. The CDR3 DNA reads TGTGCCAGCAGCTCCCACGGAGATACGCAGTATTTT.

The J gene is TRBJ2-5, the V gene TRBV21-1; the table's D call of TRBD2 was not tested on the DNA. TRBV21-1 is a pseudogene. The CDR3 extends over 17 amino acids. The CDR3 loop reads CASSDRTSGGPQETQYF. As DNA, the CDR3 is TGTGCCAGCAGCGACCGGACTAGCGGGGGGCCCCAAGAGACCCAGTACTTC.

The gene calls are TRBV19 and TRBJ1-2; possibly TRBD1 for D (6 bases). The V and J ends lost 5 bases and 0 bases respectively, with 13 bases between them. CDR3 length: 15 amino acids. Germline lookup yields CDR1 LNHDA and CDR2 SQIVND (reference sequence). This CDR3 is CASSVDRTSNYGYTF. The CDR3 DNA is TGTGCCAGTAGTGTTGACAGGACATCTAACTATGGCTACACCTTC.

The CDR3 spells CASSPPGLGYGYTF. DNA of the CDR3: TGTGCCAGCTCACCACCCGGACTTGGCTATGGCTACACCTTC. The chain recombines TRBV18 with TRBJ1-2; no clear D gene. Germline loops: CDR1 KGHSH, CDR2 LQKENI. V was pared by 0 bases and J by 4 bases, with 9 bases between. This CDR3 contains 14 residues.

The chain carries TRBV27 and TRBJ2-5; possible D gene TRBD2, 7 bases. This CDR3 has 18 amino acids. The germline V gene has CDR1 MNHEY and CDR2 SMNVEV (reference sequence). The V and J ends lost 3 bases and 3 bases respectively, with 23 bases between them. CDR3 in amino acids: CASSFGAARGPTEETQYF. CDR3 sequence (DNA): TGTGCCAGCAGTTTTGGTGCTGCGCGGGGGCCTACGGAAGAGACCCAGTACTTC.

The chain employs TRBV29-1 and TRBJ2-7, with 12 bases fitting TRBD2. The CDR3 is 13 amino acids. Germline assignment: CDR1 SQVTM and CDR2 ANQGSEA. Unmatched junction bases numbered 4, after V lost 6 bases and J lost 4 bases. The DNA for the CDR3 is TGCAGCGTCCGGACTAGCGGGGTTTACGAGCAGTACTTC. The encoded protein is CSVRTSGVYEQYF.

The CDR3 region is CASSAYRAANEKLFF. The CDR3 nucleotides are TGTGCCAGCAGTGCTTACAGGGCCGCTAATGAAAAACTGTTTTTT. The chain employs TRBV2 and TRBJ1-4, with D possibly being TRBD1 (6 bases). With 4 bases removed from V and 3 bases from J, the gap between germline ends came to 12 bases. The CDR3 is made up of 15 amino acids. Germline V gives CDR1 SNHLY, CDR2 FYNNEI.

This chain uses TRBV9 with TRBJ2-1, with 8 bases fitting TRBD1. Per germline, CDR1 SGDLS and CDR2 YYNGEE. V dropped 4 bases and J dropped 4; count of bases not matched to a gene: 10. This CDR3 has 16 residues. CDR3 sequence: CASSTDRTGRYNEQFF. The CDR3 DNA reads as TGTGCCAGCAGCACGGACCGGACAGGGAGGTACAATGAGCAGTTCTTC.

The chain uses TRBV15 and TRBJ2-4; TRBD2 agrees at 7 bases. The V and J ends lost 5 bases and 3 bases, in that order; junction bases with no gene match: 4. This CDR3 spans 14 amino acids. The germline gives CDR1 LNHNV, CDR2 YYDKDF (reference sequence). The CDR3 loop is CATSAGGSKNIQYF. CDR3 bases: TGTGCCACCAGCGCCGGGGGGAGCAAAAACATTCAGTACTTC.

The rearrangement uses TRBV19 and TRBJ2-6, with TRBD1 as a possible D gene (6 bases). The CDR3 spans 18 residues. Trimming took 6 bases from V and 0 from J, leaving 18 bases between them. The germline gives CDR1 LNHDA, CDR2 SQIVND (reference sequence). The CDR3: CASSPRQALGSGANVLTF. The CDR3 DNA sequence: TGTGCCAGTAGCCCACGACAGGCCCTGGGCTCTGGGGCCAACGTCCTGACTTTC.

This clone turned up a few times. The genes are TRBV9 and TRBJ2-3, with TRBD2 matching over 7 bases. This CDR3 is 16 amino acids long. CDR1 is SGDLS and CDR2 is YYNGEE in the germline V gene. Trimming removed 0 bases from V and 4 bases from J; junction bases left unmatched: 8. For the CDR3, the DNA is TGTGCCAGCAGCGTAGGGGGGGGAGAGGGAGCAGATACGCAGTATTTT. Amino acids: CASSVGGGEGADTQYF. Using reference TRBV9 and TRBJ2-3 for the parts outside the CDR3, the full variable domain is DSGVTQTPKHLITATGQRVTLRCSPRSGDLSVYWYQQSLDQGLQFLIQYYNGEERAKGNILERFSAQQFPDLHSELNLSSLELGDSALYFCASSVGGGEGADTQYFGPGTRLTVL.

The J gene is TRBJ2-7, the V gene TRBV19; perhaps TRBD2 as D (6 bases). CDR3 length equals 16 residues. Germline V gene lookup returns CDR1 LNHDA and CDR2 SQIVND (reference sequence). Deletions cut 4 bases from V and 3 bases from J, with 19 bases between. The CDR3 DNA follows: TGTGCCAGTAGTAAAAATACCGGGACTTTCTACTACGAGCAGTACTTC. It specifies CASSKNTGTFYYEQYF.

The chain joins TRBV7-2 to TRBJ2-7, with TRBD2 matching over 7 bases. Germline CDR1 and CDR2: SGHTA and FQGNSA. The V gene end was trimmed by 1 base and the J gene end by 6 bases; junction bases not matched to a gene: 6. This CDR3 comprises 14 residues. CDR3 residues: CASSLGRGGSEQYF. The CDR3 DNA follows: TGTGCCAGCAGCTTAGGGCGGGGCGGGAGCGAGCAGTACTTC.

The chain recombines TRBV9 with TRBJ2-7; D is unresolved. Per the germline V gene, CDR1 is SGDLS and CDR2 is YYNGEE. The CDR3 spans 13 residues. Trimming cost V 4 bases and J 1 base, with 9 bases left between them. CDR3 nucleotide sequence: TGTGCCAGCAGCTCTACCGTGTCCTACGAGCAGTACTTC. Encoded protein: CASSSTVSYEQYF.

This clone was detected a few times. The rearrangement links TRBV6-1 to TRBJ2-7; the D gene is possibly TRBD2 (5 bases). Deletions cut 2 bases from V and 3 bases from J, with 14 bases between. Germline values: CDR1 MNHNS, CDR2 SASEGT. This CDR3 has 15 residues. CDR3 sequence (DNA): TGTGCCAGCAGTGAAAGAGGGCAGGTGGGCTACGAGCAGTACTTC. Translation: CASSERGQVGYEQYF.

Concerning this clone: At one end the junction does not follow the germline gene, possibly because of a read error. The chain combines TRBV5-3 with TRBJ1-6, with D hard to call. TRBV5-3 is designated an ORF whose function remains uncertain. There are 11 residues in the CDR3. CDR3 nucleotide sequence: TGTGCCAGAAGCTGGCCGGCGGCAGAACCCTTT. It is translated as CARSWPAAEPF.

The V gene is TRBV9, the J gene TRBJ2-1; 7 nucleotides match TRBD2. With V trimmed by 4 bases and J by 0 bases, 10 bases remained unmatched. Per the germline V gene, CDR1 is SGDLS and CDR2 is YYNGEE. The CDR3 runs 17 residues. CDR3 in amino acids: CASSPTLGGSSYNEQFF. CDR3 bases: TGTGCCAGCAGCCCGACCCTGGGAGGGAGCTCCTACAATGAGCAGTTCTTC.

The chain is built from TRBV7-2 and TRBJ1-4; TRBD1 aligns across 7 bases. Germline-derived CDR1 and CDR2 are SGHTA and FQGNSA. Trimming at V came to 5 bases and at J to 4 bases, leaving 10 bases not matched to a gene. This CDR3 contains 16 residues. The CDR3 loop reads CASSRQPQGVNEKLFF. For the CDR3, the DNA is TGTGCCAGCAGCCGACAGCCCCAGGGGGTTAATGAAAAACTGTTTTTT. The full variable domain, rest sourced from reference TRBV7-2 and TRBJ1-4, is GAGVSQSPSNKVTEKGKDVELRCDPISGHTALYWYRQSLGQGLEFLIYFQGNSAPDKSGLPSDRFSAERTGGSVSTLTIQRTQQEDSAVYLCASSRQPQGVNEKLFFGSGTQLSVL.

The chain links TRBV6-5 to TRBJ2-3; a possible D gene is TRBD2 (5 bases). The CDR3 consists of 13 residues. Germline assignment: CDR1 MNHEY and CDR2 SVGAGI. The V end lost 7 bases, the J end lost 2 bases, and 10 bases lay between the germline ends. This CDR3 is CASIDGNTDTQYF. CDR3 DNA sequence: TGTGCCAGCATCGACGGGAACACAGATACGCAGTATTTT.

The CDR3 loop is CASSETRVNEQFF. The CDR3 nucleotides read TGTGCCAGCAGTGAAACCCGGGTCAATGAGCAGTTCTTC. V gene TRBV2 combines with J gene TRBJ2-1; D uncertain. There are 13 residues in the CDR3. Germline V gene lookup returns CDR1 SNHLY and CDR2 FYNNEI. Trimming pared 2 bases from V and 6 bases from J, leaving 8 bases between.

The rearrangement links TRBV2 to TRBJ2-1; 11 bases are shared with TRBD2. The CDR3 is made up of 17 amino acids. The V and J ends lost 4 bases and 5 bases, in that order; junction bases with no gene match: 10. Germline V gene sequence: CDR1 SNHLY, CDR2 FYNNEI. CDR3 in amino acids: CASSVGASGGYNNEQFF. CDR3 sequence (DNA): TGTGCCAGCAGTGTTGGGGCTAGCGGGGGGTATAACAATGAGCAGTTCTTC.

Note on this clone: The sample carries other DNA sequences with the same CDR3. The genes are TRBV2 and TRBJ1-4, with 7 bases identical to TRBD1. Trimming took 7 bases from V and 11 from J; bases not matched to a gene: 13. The CDR3 extends over 14 amino acids. Germline V CDR1 and CDR2: SNHLY, FYNNEI. Here the CDR3 reads CASKKTGFEEKLFF. DNA for the CDR3: TGTGCCAGCAAAAAGACAGGGTTTGAGGAGAAACTGTTTTTT.

CDR3 coding DNA: TGTGCCAGCAGCTCCACAGGGGGCTATGAGCAGTTCTTC. Translating gives CASSSTGGYEQFF. The chain carries TRBV7-7 and TRBJ2-1; TRBD1 aligns across 9 bases. The trim removed 4 bases at V and 8 bases at J, leaving 3 bases unmatched. The V gene's germline CDR1 is SSHAT and CDR2 FNYEAQ (reference sequence). The CDR3 has 13 amino acids.

The chain links TRBV5-6 to TRBJ2-1; 11 bases are shared with TRBD1. Germline V gene lookup returns CDR1 SGHDT and CDR2 YYEEEE. The CDR3 runs 14 residues. V was clipped by 4 bases and J by 6 bases; unmatched bases: 3. The CDR3 region has the DNA TGTGCCAGCAGCCCCGGGACAGGGGGCAATGAGCAGTTCTTC. Translation gives CASSPGTGGNEQFF.

The chain employs TRBV7-2 and TRBJ2-1, with 10 positions matching TRBD2. V dropped 4 bases and J dropped 5; count of bases not matched to a gene: 8. Germline lookup yields CDR1 SGHTA and CDR2 FQGNSA. The CDR3 has 16 amino acids. CDR3 nucleotides: TGTGCCAGCAGCTCCCAAGCGGGGGGGCGAAACAATGAGCAGTTCTTC. It encodes CASSSQAGGRNNEQFF.

V usage is TRBV2 and J usage is TRBJ2-1; 9 bases align to TRBD2. The germline CDR1 and CDR2 sequences are SNHLY and FYNNEI. After removal of 6 bases from V and 4 bases from J, the junction contained 16 bases not matched to a gene. The CDR3 extends over 18 amino acids. The CDR3 DNA sequence: TGTGCCAGCAGGAATCCCTTAGCGGGGGACACACAGTACAATGAGCAGTTCTTC. Translated, it gives CASRNPLAGDTQYNEQFF.

The CDR3 protein is CASSPPGGRETQYF. The CDR3 nucleotides are TGTGCCAGCTCACCACCCGGAGGTCGGGAGACCCAGTACTTC. The V and J genes are TRBV18 and TRBJ2-5; a weak D match, TRBD2 (5 bases). CDR3 size: 14 residues. Germline-derived CDR1 and CDR2 are KGHSH and LQKENI. Trimming stripped 0 bases from V and 5 bases from J, with 10 bases between. The whole variable domain, filled in from reference TRBV18 and TRBJ2-5, reads NAGVMQNPRHLVRRRGQEARLRCSPMKGHSHVYWYRQLPEEGLKFMVYLQKENIIDESGMPKERFSAEFPKEGPSILRIQQVVRGDSAAYFCASSPPGGRETQYFGPGTRLLVL.

The chain is built from TRBV7-2 and TRBJ1-2; D perhaps matches TRBD1 (6 bases). Trimming cost V 8 bases and J 4 bases, with 20 bases left between them. CDR3 length: 15 amino acids. The germline gives CDR1 SGHTA, CDR2 FQGNSA. The CDR3 DNA reads TGTGCCAGCGCCCGGCAAGGTACGGACAGCTATGGCTACACCTTC. This translates into CASARQGTDSYGYTF.

The rearrangement uses TRBV5-1 and TRBJ2-7, with no clear D. The CDR3 covers 12 residues. V lost 3 bases and J 0 bases, leaving 4 bases between the germline ends. The germline CDR1 and CDR2 sequences are SGHRS and YFSETQ. The CDR3 DNA follows: TGCGCCAGCAGCTCTAGCTCCTACGAGCAGTACTTC. Translating it yields CASSSSSYEQYF.